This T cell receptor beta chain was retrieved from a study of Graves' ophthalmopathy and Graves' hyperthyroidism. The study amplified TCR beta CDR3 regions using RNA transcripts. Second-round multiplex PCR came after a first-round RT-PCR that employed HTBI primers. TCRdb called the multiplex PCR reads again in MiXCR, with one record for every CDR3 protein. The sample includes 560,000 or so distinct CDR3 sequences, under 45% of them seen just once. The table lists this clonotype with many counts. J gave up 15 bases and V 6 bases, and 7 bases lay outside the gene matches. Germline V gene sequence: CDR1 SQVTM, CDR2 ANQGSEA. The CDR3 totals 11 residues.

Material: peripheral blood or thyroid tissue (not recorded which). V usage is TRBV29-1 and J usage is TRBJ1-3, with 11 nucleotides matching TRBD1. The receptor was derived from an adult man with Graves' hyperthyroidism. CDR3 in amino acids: CSVHGQGAPYF. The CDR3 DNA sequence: TGCAGCGTCCACGGACAGGGGGCTCCATATTTT. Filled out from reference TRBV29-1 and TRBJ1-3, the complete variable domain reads SAVISQKPSRDICQRGTSLTIQCQVDSQVTMMFWYRQQPGQSLTLIATANQGSEATYESGFVIDKFPISRPNLTFSTLTVSNMSPEDSSIYLCSVHGQGAPYFGEGSWLTVV.